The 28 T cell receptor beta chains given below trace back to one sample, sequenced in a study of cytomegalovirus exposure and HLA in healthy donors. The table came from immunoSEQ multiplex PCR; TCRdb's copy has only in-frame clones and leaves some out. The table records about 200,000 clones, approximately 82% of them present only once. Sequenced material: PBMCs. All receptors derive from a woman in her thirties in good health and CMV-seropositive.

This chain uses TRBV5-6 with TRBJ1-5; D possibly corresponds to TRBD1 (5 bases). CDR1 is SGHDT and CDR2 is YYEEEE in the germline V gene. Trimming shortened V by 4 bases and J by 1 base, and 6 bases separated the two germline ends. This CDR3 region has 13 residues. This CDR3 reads CASSRGSNQPQHF. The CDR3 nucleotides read TGTGCCAGCAGCAGGGGAAGCAATCAGCCCCAGCATTTT.

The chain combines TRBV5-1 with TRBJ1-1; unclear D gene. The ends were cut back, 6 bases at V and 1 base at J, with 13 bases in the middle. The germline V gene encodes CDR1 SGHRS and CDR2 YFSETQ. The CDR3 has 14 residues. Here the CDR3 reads CASTLPAANTEAFF. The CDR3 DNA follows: TGCGCCAGCACACTTCCGGCGGCGAACACTGAAGCTTTCTTT.

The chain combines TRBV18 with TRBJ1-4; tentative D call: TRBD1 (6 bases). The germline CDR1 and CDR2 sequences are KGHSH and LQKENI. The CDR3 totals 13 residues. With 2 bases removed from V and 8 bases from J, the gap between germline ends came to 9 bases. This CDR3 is CASSPDQGEKLFF. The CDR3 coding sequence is TGTGCCAGCTCACCAGACCAGGGGGAAAAACTGTTTTTT.

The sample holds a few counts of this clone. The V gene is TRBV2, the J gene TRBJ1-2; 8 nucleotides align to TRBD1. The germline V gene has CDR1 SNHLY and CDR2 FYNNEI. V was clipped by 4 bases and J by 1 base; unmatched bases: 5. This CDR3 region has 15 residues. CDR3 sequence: CASSAGGGYNYGYTF. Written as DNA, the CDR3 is TGTGCCAGCAGTGCAGGGGGCGGCTATAACTATGGCTACACCTTC.

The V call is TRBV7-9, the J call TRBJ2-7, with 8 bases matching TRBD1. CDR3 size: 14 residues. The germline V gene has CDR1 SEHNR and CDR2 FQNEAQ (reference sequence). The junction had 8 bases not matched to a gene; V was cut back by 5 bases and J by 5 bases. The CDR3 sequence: CASSIRQGLHEQYF. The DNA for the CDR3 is TGTGCCAGCAGCATACGACAGGGGCTCCACGAGCAGTACTTC.

In DNA form, the CDR3 reads TGTGCCAGCAGCTTAAATGCGGGGTCCCTCTATGGCTACACCTTC. The encoded protein is CASSLNAGSLYGYTF. The chain combines TRBV11-2 with TRBJ1-2, with unresolved D. The V end was cut by 2 bases, the J end by 4 bases, with 14 bases between. The V gene's germline CDR1 is SGHAT and CDR2 FQNNGV. The CDR3 sequence is 15 residues long.

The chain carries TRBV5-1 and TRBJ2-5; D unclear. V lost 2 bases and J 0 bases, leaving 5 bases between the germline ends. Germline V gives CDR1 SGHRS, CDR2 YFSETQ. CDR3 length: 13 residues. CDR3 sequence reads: CASSFDNQETQYF. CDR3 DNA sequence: TGCGCCAGCAGCTTCGACAACCAAGAGACCCAGTACTTC.

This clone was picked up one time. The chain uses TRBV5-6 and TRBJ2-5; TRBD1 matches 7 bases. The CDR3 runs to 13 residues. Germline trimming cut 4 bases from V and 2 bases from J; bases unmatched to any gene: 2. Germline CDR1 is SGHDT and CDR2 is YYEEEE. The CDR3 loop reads CASSRGQQETQYF. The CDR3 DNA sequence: TGTGCCAGCAGCCGGGGACAGCAAGAGACCCAGTACTTC.

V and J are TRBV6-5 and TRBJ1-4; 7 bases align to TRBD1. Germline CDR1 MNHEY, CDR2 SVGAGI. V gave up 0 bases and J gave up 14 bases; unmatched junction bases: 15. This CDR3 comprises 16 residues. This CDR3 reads CASSYSRFLTETGLFF. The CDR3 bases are TGTGCCAGCAGTTACTCGAGGTTTTTGACCGAGACAGGGCTGTTTTTT.

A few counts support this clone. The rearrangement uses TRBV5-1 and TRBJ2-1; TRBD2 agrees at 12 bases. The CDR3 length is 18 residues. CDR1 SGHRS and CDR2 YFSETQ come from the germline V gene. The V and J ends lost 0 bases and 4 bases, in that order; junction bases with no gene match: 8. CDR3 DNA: TGCGCCAGCAGCTTGGAATTATCTAGCGGGAGGGTTTACAATGAGCAGTTCTTC. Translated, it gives CASSLELSSGRVYNEQFF.

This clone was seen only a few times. DNA for the CDR3: TGCGCCAGCAGCTTGGGAGGCGACGAGCAGTACTTC. The encoded protein is CASSLGGDEQYF. V is TRBV5-1 and J is TRBJ2-7; D gene uncertain. The CDR3 totals 12 residues. Germline loops: CDR1 SGHRS, CDR2 YFSETQ. Trimming removed 0 bases at V and 5 bases at J, with 6 bases between.

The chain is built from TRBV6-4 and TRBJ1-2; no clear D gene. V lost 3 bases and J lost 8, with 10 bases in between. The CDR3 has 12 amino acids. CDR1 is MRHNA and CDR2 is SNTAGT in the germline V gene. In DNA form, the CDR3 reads TGTGCCAGCAGTGATGTCCGGGGAGGCTACACCTTC. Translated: CASSDVRGGYTF.

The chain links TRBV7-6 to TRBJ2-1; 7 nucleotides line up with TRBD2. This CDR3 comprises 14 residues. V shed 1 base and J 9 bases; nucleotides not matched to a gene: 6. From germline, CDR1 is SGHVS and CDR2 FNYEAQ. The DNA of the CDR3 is TGTGCCAGCAGCTTAGGGGAGTGGGGGGGTGAGCAGTTCTTC. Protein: CASSLGEWGGEQFF.

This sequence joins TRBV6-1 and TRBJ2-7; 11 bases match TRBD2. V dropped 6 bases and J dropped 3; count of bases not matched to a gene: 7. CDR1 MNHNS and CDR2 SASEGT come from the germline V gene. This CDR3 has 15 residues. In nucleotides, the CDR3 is TGTGCCAGCAGAACCACTAGCGGGAGTGTCTACGAGCAGTACTTC. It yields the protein CASRTTSGSVYEQYF.

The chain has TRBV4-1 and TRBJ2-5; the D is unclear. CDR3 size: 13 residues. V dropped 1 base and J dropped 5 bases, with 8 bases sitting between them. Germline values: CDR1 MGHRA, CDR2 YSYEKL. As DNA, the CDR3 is TGCGCCAGCAGCCAAGTCGGTTCGGAGACCCAGTACTTC. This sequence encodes CASSQVGSETQYF.

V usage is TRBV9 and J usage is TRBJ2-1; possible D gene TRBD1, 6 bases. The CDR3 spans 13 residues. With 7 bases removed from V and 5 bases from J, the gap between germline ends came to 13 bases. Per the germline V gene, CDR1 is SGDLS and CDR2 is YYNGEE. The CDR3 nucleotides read TGTGCCAGCCGTAAGGACAGTGACAATGAGCAGTTCTTC. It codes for CASRKDSDNEQFF.

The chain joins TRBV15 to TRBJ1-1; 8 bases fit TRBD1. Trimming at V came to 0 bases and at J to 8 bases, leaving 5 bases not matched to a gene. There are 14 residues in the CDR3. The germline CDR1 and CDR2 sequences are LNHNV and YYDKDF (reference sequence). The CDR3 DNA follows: TGTGCCACCAGCAGAGATCGGACAGGGAGGGAAGCTTTCTTT. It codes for CATSRDRTGREAFF.

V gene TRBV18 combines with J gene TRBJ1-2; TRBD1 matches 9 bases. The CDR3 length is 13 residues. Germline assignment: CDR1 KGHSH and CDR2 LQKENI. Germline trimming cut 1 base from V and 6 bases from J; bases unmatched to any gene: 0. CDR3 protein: CASSPRQGDGYTF. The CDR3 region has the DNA TGTGCCAGCTCACCACGACAGGGGGATGGCTACACCTTC.

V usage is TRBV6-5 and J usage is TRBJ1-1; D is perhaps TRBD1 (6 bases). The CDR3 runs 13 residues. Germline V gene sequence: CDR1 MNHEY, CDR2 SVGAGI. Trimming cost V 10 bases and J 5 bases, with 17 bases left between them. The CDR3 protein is CATTPGVWTEAFF. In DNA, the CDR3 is TGTGCCACCACCCCAGGGGTGTGGACTGAAGCTTTCTTT.

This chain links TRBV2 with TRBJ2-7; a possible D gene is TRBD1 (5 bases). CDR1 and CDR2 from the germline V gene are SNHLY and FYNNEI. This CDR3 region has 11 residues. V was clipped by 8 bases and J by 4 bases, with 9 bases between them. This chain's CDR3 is CASLDSYEQYF. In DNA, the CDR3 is TGTGCCAGCCTCGACAGTTACGAGCAGTACTTC. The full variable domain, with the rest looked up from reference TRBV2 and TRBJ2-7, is EPEVTQTPSHQVTQMGQEVILRCVPISNHLYFYWYRQILGQKVEFLVSFYNNEISEKSEIFDDQFSVERPDGSNFTLKIRSTKLEDSAMYFCASLDSYEQYFGPGTRLTVT.

The CDR3 is CASSSGGQGKQFF. The CDR3 DNA follows: TGTGCCAGCAGTAGCGGGGGACAGGGGAAGCAGTTCTTC. The chain carries TRBV7-3 and TRBJ2-1; a possible D gene is TRBD1 (10 bases). V was clipped by 6 bases and J by 11 bases, with 17 bases between them. This CDR3 spans 13 amino acids. CDR1 is SGHTA and CDR2 is FQGTGA in the germline V gene.

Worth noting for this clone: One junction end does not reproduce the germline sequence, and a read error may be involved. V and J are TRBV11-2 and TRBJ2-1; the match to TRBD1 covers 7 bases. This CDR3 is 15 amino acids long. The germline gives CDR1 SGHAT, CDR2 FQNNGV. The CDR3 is CASSADRSTTKHRIF. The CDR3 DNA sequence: TGTGCCAGCAGCGCGGACAGGAGTACAACGAAACACAGGATCTTC. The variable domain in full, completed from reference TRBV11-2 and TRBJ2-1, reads EAGVAQSPRYKIIEKRQSVAFWCNPISGHATLYWYQQILGQGPKLLIQFQNNGVVDDSQLPKDRFSAERLKGVDSTLKIQPAKLEDSAVYLCASSADRSTTKHRIFGPGTRLTVL.

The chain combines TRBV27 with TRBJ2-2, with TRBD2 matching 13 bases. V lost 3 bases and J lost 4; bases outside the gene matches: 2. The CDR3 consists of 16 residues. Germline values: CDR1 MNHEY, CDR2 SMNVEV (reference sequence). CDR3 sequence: CASSFWTSGSTGELFF. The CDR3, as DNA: TGTGCCAGCAGTTTTTGGACTAGCGGGAGCACCGGGGAGCTGTTTTTT.

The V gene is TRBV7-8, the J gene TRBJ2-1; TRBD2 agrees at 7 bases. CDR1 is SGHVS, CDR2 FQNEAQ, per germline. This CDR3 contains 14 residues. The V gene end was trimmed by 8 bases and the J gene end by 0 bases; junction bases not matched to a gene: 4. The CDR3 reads CASSSGGSYNEQFF. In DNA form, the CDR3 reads TGTGCCAGCTCTAGCGGAGGCTCCTACAATGAGCAGTTCTTC.

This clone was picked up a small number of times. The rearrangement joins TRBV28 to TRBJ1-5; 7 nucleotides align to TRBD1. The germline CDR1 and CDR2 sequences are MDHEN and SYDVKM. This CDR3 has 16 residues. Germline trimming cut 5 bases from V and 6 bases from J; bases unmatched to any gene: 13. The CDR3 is CASSQTGVGHGQPQHF. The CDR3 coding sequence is TGTGCCAGCAGTCAAACAGGGGTTGGGCACGGTCAGCCCCAGCATTTT.

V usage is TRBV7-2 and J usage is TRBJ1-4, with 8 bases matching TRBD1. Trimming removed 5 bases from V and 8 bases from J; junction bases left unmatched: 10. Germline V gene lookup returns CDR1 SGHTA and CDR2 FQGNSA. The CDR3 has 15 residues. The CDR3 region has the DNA TGTGCCAGCAGCCCACAGACAGGGGAGCGCGAAAAACTGTTTTTT. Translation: CASSPQTGEREKLFF.

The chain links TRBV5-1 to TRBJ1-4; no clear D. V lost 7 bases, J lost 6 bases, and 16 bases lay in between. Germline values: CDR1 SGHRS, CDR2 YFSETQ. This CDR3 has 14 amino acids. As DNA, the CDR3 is TGCGCCAGCTCCCCAGTAGGCGGATATGAAAAACTGTTTTTT. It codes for CASSPVGGYEKLFF.

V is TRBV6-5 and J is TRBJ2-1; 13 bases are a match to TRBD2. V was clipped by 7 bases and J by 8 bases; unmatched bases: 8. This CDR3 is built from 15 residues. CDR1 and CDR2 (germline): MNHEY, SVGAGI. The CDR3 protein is CASTQRTSGGDEQFF. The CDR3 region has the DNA TGTGCCAGCACCCAAAGGACTAGCGGGGGCGATGAGCAGTTCTTC.